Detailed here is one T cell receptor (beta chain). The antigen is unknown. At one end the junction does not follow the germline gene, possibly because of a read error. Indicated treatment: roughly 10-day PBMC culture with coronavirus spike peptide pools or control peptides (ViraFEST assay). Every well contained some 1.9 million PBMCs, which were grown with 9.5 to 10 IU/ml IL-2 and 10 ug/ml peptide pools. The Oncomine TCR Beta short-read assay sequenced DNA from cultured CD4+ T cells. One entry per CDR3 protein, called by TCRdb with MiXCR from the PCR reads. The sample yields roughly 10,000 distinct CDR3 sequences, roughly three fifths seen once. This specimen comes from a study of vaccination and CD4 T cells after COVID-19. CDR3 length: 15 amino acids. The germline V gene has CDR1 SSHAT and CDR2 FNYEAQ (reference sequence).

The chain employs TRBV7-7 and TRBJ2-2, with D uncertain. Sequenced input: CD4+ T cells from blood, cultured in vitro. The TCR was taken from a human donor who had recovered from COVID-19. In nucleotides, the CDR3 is TGTGCTAGCAGCTTAGGTCTTCCTTACACCGGGGAGCTGTTTTTT. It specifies CASSLGLPYTGELFF.